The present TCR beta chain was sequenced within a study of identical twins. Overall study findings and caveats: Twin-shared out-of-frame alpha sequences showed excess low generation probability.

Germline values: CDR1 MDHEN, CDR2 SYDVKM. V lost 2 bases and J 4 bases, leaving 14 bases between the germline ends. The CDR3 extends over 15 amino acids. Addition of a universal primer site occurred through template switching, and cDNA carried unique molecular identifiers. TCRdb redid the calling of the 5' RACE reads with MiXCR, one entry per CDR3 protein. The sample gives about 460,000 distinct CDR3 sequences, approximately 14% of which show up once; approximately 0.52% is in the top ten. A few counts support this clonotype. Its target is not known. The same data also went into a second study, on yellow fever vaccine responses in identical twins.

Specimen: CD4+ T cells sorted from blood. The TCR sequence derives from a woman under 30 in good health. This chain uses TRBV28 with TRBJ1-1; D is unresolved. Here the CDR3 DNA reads TGTGCCAGCAGTTTAATTTTTGGACCGGGCACTGAAGCTTTCTTT. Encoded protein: CASSLIFGPGTEAFF.